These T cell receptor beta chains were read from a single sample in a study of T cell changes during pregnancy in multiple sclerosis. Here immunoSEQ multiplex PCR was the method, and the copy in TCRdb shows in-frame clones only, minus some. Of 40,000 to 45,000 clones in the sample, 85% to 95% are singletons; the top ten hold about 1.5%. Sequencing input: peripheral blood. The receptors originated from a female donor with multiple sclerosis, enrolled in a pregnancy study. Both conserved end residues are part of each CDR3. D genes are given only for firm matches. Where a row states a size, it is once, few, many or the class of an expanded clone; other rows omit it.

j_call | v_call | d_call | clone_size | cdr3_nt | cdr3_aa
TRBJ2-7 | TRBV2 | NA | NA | TGTGCCAGCAAGAGGCGATCAATAGGGAACGAGCAGTACTTC | CASKRRSIGNEQYF
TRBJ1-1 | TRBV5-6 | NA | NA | TGTGCCAGCAGCCACTCATTTGCGAACACTGAAGCTTTCTTT | CASSHSFANTEAFF
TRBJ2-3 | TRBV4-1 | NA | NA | TGCGCCAGCAGCCAAAGAAACAGATTTGCAGATACGCAGTATTTT | CASSQRNRFADTQYF
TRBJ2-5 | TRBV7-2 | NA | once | TGTGCCAGCAGCTTCGGACCAGACAGAGGGGAGACCCAGTACTTC | CASSFGPDRGETQYF
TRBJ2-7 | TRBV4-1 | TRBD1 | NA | TGCGCCAGCAGCCAAGGGACAGGCCCCTACGAGCAGTACTTC | CASSQGTGPYEQYF
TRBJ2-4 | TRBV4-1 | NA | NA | TGCGCCAGCAGCCGGACGACTAGAGTGGTCAAAAACATTCAGTACTTC | CASSRTTRVVKNIQYF
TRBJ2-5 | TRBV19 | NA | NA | TGTGCCAGTAGTATGTACCAAGAGACCCAGTACTTC | CASSMYQETQYF
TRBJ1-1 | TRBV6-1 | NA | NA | TGTGCCAGCAGTGAAAGGGAAGCTGAAGCTTTCTTT | CASSEREAEAFF
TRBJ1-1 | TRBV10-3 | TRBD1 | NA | TGTGCCATCAGGGGGGACAGGGACACTGAAGCTTTCTTT | CAIRGDRDTEAFF
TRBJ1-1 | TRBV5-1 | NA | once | TGCGCCAGCAGCTTTGGGTTGAATTCTGGAAGGGCCGACCCTCTCACTGAAGCTTTCTTT | CASSFGLNSGRADPLTEAFF
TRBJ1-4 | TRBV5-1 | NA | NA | TGCGCCAGCAGCTTGGGGAGAGGGGAAGAAAAACTGTTTTTT | CASSLGRGEEKLFF